This record looks at one T cell receptor beta chain sequence and its context. This sample includes further DNA sequences coding for the same CDR3. CDR1 SEHNR and CDR2 FQNEAQ come from the germline V gene (reference sequence). Trimming removed 3 bases at V and 0 bases at J, with 3 bases between. The CDR3 runs to 12 residues. The data originate from a study of blood T cell repertoires in COVID-19. Study as a whole: The United States, Italy and Spain supplied acute and convalescent COVID-19 samples.

Generated by immunoSEQ multiplex PCR, the TCRdb table keeps only in-frame clones and is missing some. Among tens of thousands of clones listed, more than 65% were seen once. Material for sequencing was peripheral blood. This TCR derives from a woman aged 70-85 years with acute or convalescent COVID-19. The rearrangement links TRBV7-9 to TRBJ2-7, with D hard to call. The CDR3 DNA follows: TGTGCCAGCAGCTTGAGCTCCTACGAGCAGTACTTC. This codes for CASSLSSYEQYF. Filled out from reference TRBV7-9 and TRBJ2-7, the complete variable domain reads DTGVSQNPRHKITKRGQNVTFRCDPISEHNRLYWYRQTLGQGPEFLTYFQNEAQLEKSRLLSDRFSAERPKGSFSTLEIQRTEQGDSAMYLCASSLSSYEQYFGPGTRLTVT.